These T cell receptor beta chains were read from a single sample in a study of blood T cells in healthy people across ages. TCRdb ran MiXCR on the 5' RACE reads and lists one entry per CDR3 protein. Among 1.5 million to 2 million distinct CDR3 sequences listed, roughly two fifths were seen once. The sample was blood. All receptors come from a human donor in good health. The CDR3 runs from the conserved cysteine through the conserved F or W. Each record gives: J gene, D gene, clone size, V gene, CDR3 protein, CDR3 DNA. A D gene is named only where the DNA matches it firmly. Clone size, where shown, is once, few, many, or a class for clones that have expanded.

J: TRBJ2-5; D: .; size: many; V: TRBV29-1; CDR3: CSVAEPQETQYF; DNA: TGCAGCGTTGCAGAACCCCAAGAGACCCAGTACTTC
J: TRBJ2-6; D: .; size: .; V: TRBV5-1; CDR3: CASSLAGTPPGNVLTF; DNA: TGCGCCAGCAGCTTGGCCGGGACTCCACCGGGCAACGTCCTGACTTTC
J: TRBJ2-5; D: .; size: few; V: TRBV28; CDR3: CASNLGATQETQYF; DNA: TGTGCCAGCAATCTAGGGGCTACTCAAGAGACCCAGTACTTC
J: TRBJ1-6; D: TRBD1; size: few; V: TRBV7-9; CDR3: CASSSQGPFNSPLHF; DNA: TGTGCCAGCAGCTCACAGGGGCCCTTCAATTCACCCCTCCACTTT
J: TRBJ2-3; D: .; size: few; V: TRBV2; CDR3: CASKADTQYF; DNA: TGTGCCAGCAAAGCAGATACGCAGTATTTT
J: TRBJ1-5; D: .; size: few; V: TRBV7-3; CDR3: CASSPVVAHLWDQPQHF; DNA: TGTGCCAGCAGTCCTGTTGTCGCCCACCTCTGGGATCAGCCCCAGCATTTT
J: TRBJ2-3; D: TRBD1; size: .; V: TRBV4-1; CDR3: CASSPGQDLDTQYF; DNA: TGCGCCAGCAGCCCAGGACAGGACCTAGATACGCAGTATTTT
J: TRBJ1-2; D: .; size: few; V: TRBV20-1; CDR3: CSAKRVSNYGYTF; DNA: TGCAGTGCTAAAAGGGTCTCTAACTATGGCTACACCTTC
J: TRBJ2-3; D: .; size: few; V: TRBV7-8; CDR3: CASSSTGTPRDTQYF; DNA: TGTGCCAGCAGCTCTACCGGGACCCCGAGGGATACGCAGTATTTT
J: TRBJ1-4; D: .; size: .; V: TRBV18; CDR3: CASSPDQATNEKLFF; DNA: TGTGCCAGCTCACCTGACCAAGCAACTAATGAAAAACTGTTTTTT
J: TRBJ1-2; D: .; size: .; V: TRBV7-8; CDR3: CASSLSGVSYGYTF; DNA: TGTGCCAGCAGCTTATCCGGGGTGAGCTATGGCTACACCTTC